This TCR beta chain was captured by sequencing in a study of cytomegalovirus exposure and HLA in healthy donors. This clone appeared a few times. CDR1 SEHNR and CDR2 FQNEAQ come from the germline V gene (reference sequence). J lost 2 bases, V lost 4 bases, and 7 bases had no gene match. This CDR3 is built from 15 residues. The PCR used 60 Vbeta and 13 Jbeta primers. TCRdb's table, derived via immunoSEQ multiplex PCR, lists solely in-frame clones and lacks some. The sample includes 180,000 or so clones, approximately 81% of them seen just once. Sequences were obtained from PBMCs. V gene TRBV7-9 combines with J gene TRBJ2-5; TRBD1 matches at 7 bases. The receptor was derived from a woman between 50 and 59 years old in good health and CMV-seronegative. CDR3 region: CASSYGQAMQETQYF. The CDR3 DNA follows: TGTGCCAGCAGCTACGGACAGGCCATGCAAGAGACCCAGTACTTC.